This T cell receptor (beta chain) was sequenced for a study of control samples from healthy donors and cancer patients. Only in-frame clones appear in the TCRdb table, and some are missing; sequencing was by immunoSEQ multiplex PCR. In the table there are about 170,000 clones, around 90% of which are singletons. The receptor comes from a man under 40 in good health. Sequencing input: blood.

CDR3 loop: CASSQRWDRGRGYTF. The CDR3 nucleotides read TGTGCCAGCAGCCAACGGTGGGACAGGGGGCGGGGCTACACCTTC. The chain recombines TRBV3-1 (or the pseudogene TRBV3-2) with TRBJ1-2; 12 bases map to TRBD1. J lost 8 bases, V lost 2 bases, and 6 bases had no gene match. CDR3 length: 15 amino acids. Germline assignment: CDR1 LGHDT and CDR2 YNNKEL (reference sequence).